These 5 T cell receptor beta chains share one sample of origin, sequenced in a study of T-cell memory formation after mild COVID-19 (dated by TCRdb to the early 2020s). Library preparation used 5' RACE. Sequencing was performed on an Illumina NovaSeq 6000. The public reads were quality trimmed at Q25 with fastp and then assembled into clones with MiXCR by TCRdb, keeping productive beta chains. Entries are consolidated by CDR3 protein sequence, retaining the most common genes and DNA. Here the sample has roughly 560,000 distinct CDR3 sequences; around 20% occur a single time. The ten largest clones represent approximately 13% of the sample. What was sequenced was PBMCs or a T cell subset sorted from them (not recorded which). The receptors derive from an adult woman who had mild COVID-19 (a few samples of this study predate the infection). The sample titles of this study are shuffled in the database, so cell type and time point are left out; the donor was told from shared clones.

The chain links TRBV12-3 or TRBV12-4 to TRBJ2-3, with D perhaps matching TRBD2 (6 bases). The germline V and J ends were trimmed by 3 bases and 4 bases, with 11 bases remaining between them. The length of the CDR3 is 14 residues. CDR3 region: CASSFRGGADTQYF. In DNA, the CDR3 is TGTGCCAGCAGTTTTCGAGGAGGGGCAGATACGCAGTATTTT.

This clonotype was seen more than once but under ten times. This chain uses TRBV5-5 with TRBJ2-7; 9 bases are a match to TRBD2. The CDR3 consists of 13 residues. Germline-derived CDR1 and CDR2 are SGHKS and YYEKEE (reference sequence). The V segment lost 5 bases and the J segment 5 bases; nucleotides outside the gene matches: 5. The CDR3 sequence: CASRTSGGNEQYF. In DNA form, the CDR3 reads TGTGCCAGCAGAACGAGCGGGGGGAACGAGCAGTACTTC.

This chain links TRBV7-9 with TRBJ1-2; D is undetermined. Between the trimmed V and J ends, which lost 5 bases and 4 bases, there was a span of 11 bases. CDR3 length: 13 amino acids. CDR1 is SEHNR and CDR2 is FQNEAQ in the germline V gene (reference sequence). The CDR3 is CASSGAGGYGYTF. CDR3 nucleotides: TGTGCCAGCAGCGGAGCCGGTGGCTATGGCTACACCTTC.

This sequence joins TRBV12-3 or TRBV12-4 and TRBJ2-2; D is possibly TRBD1 (5 bases). This CDR3 contains 14 residues. Trimming left V 6 bases short and J 7 bases short, with 15 bases between. The CDR3 here is CASSLNQGNGELFF. The DNA for the CDR3 is TGTGCCAGCAGCCTGAACCAGGGAAACGGGGAGCTGTTTTTT.

The V call is TRBV20-1, the J call TRBJ2-7; TRBD1 aligns across 9 bases. Germline V gene lookup returns CDR1 DFQATT and CDR2 SNEGSKA (reference sequence). The V gene end was trimmed by 3 bases and the J gene end by 6 bases; junction bases not matched to a gene: 6. The CDR3 runs 13 residues. CDR3 loop: CSASTGGLSEQYF. The CDR3 DNA reads TGCAGTGCTAGTACAGGGGGCTTATCCGAGCAGTACTTC.